These 21 T cell receptor beta chains came from one sample sequenced in a study of blood T cell repertoires in COVID-19. The repertoire was sequenced with immunoSEQ multiplex PCR; TCRdb's copy has only in-frame clones and lacks some. The data show 300,000 to 400,000 clones, about nine tenths seen once. The sequenced sample was peripheral blood. All receptors derive from a woman between 70 and 85 years old with COVID-19, enrolled during active disease.

In this sample, this clone turned up once. This rearrangement joins TRBV18 to TRBJ1-5; 9 bases line up with TRBD1. The V segment lost 4 bases and the J segment 6 bases; nucleotides outside the gene matches: 4. Germline V gene lookup returns CDR1 KGHSH and CDR2 LQKENI. The CDR3 totals 14 residues. CDR3 bases: TGTGCCAGCTCACGGGAACAGGGGGCTCAGCCCCAGCATTTT. Amino acids: CASSREQGAQPQHF.

The chain joins TRBV7-6 to TRBJ1-1; 9 bases align to TRBD1. Germline V gene lookup returns CDR1 SGHVS and CDR2 FNYEAQ. CDR3 length equals 15 residues. The junction had 7 bases not matched to a gene; V was cut back by 4 bases and J by 4 bases. The CDR3 spells CASSSTGTGITEAFF. The CDR3, as DNA: TGTGCCAGCAGCTCAACCGGGACAGGGATCACTGAAGCTTTCTTT. Full variable domain (remainder filled in from reference TRBV7-6 and TRBJ1-1): GAGVSQSPRYKVTKRGQDVALRCDPISGHVSLYWYRQALGQGPEFLTYFNYEAQQDKSGLPNDRFSAERPEGSISTLTIQRTEQRDSAMYRCASSSTGTGITEAFFGQGTRLTVV.

The chain uses TRBV5-1 and TRBJ2-5; 11 bases fit TRBD2. The CDR3 runs to 15 residues. Germline V gene lookup returns CDR1 SGHRS and CDR2 YFSETQ. The V and J ends lost 4 bases and 5 bases, in that order; junction bases with no gene match: 7. For the CDR3, the DNA is TGCGCCAGCAGCAGTTCCGGGACTAGCGGTGAGACCCAGTACTTC. It translates to CASSSSGTSGETQYF.

The chain uses TRBV14 and TRBJ1-2; D possibly corresponds to TRBD1 (6 bases). Germline values: CDR1 SGHDN, CDR2 FVKESK. The CDR3 extends over 14 amino acids. V shed 0 bases and J shed 5 bases, with 10 bases lying between them. The CDR3 nucleotides read TGTGCCAGCAGCCAAGATGACAGGTATTATGGCTACACCTTC. The encoded protein is CASSQDDRYYGYTF. Drawing the rest from reference TRBV14 and TRBJ1-2, the complete variable domain is EAGVTQFPSHSVIEKGQTVTLRCDPISGHDNLYWYRRVMGKEIKFLLHFVKESKQDESGMPNNRFLAERTGGTYSTLKVQPAELEDSGVYFCASSQDDRYYGYTFGSGTRLTVV.

The CDR3 sequence is CASSSRRGNTEAFF. Written as DNA, the CDR3 is TGTGCCAGCAGCTCTCGTCGGGGGAACACTGAAGCTTTCTTT. The V gene is TRBV5-8, the J gene TRBJ1-1; no reliable D call. Trimming left V 3 bases short and J 1 base short, with 10 bases between. This CDR3 spans 14 amino acids. The germline gives CDR1 SGHTS, CDR2 YDEGEE.

This chain links TRBV4-1 with TRBJ2-1, with 8 positions matching TRBD1. Germline V CDR1 and CDR2: MGHRA, YSYEKL. The length of the CDR3 is 16 residues. Unmatched junction bases numbered 9, after V lost 1 base and J lost 7 bases. CDR3 region: CASSQGPRGLVNEQFF. Written as DNA, the CDR3 is TGCGCCAGCAGCCAAGGTCCCAGGGGGCTCGTGAATGAGCAGTTCTTC.

This CDR3 is CATSDPAGGHTEAFF. The CDR3 nucleotides are TGTGCCACCAGTGACCCTGCCGGGGGGCACACTGAAGCTTTCTTT. V gene TRBV24-1 combines with J gene TRBJ1-1; D may be TRBD1 (6 bases). Germline-derived CDR1 and CDR2 are KGHDR and SFDVKD. The length of the CDR3 is 15 residues. V was shortened by 4 bases and J by 3 bases, with 14 bases between the two germline ends.

The chain's CDR3 is CASRNRESDTQYF. CDR3 coding DNA: TGTGCCAGCCGGAACAGGGAGTCAGATACGCAGTATTTT. The rearrangement joins TRBV6-5 to TRBJ2-3; TRBD1 might be the D (6 bases). Per germline, CDR1 MNHEY and CDR2 SVGAGI. V was clipped by 8 bases and J by 4 bases, with 13 bases between them. This CDR3 has 13 residues.

CDR3 in DNA: TGCGCCACCCCGACCGGGACAGGGTATAATTCACCCCTCCACTTT. Its translation is CATPTGTGYNSPLHF. The chain combines TRBV10-1 with TRBJ1-6; 9 bases agree with TRBD1. V dropped 10 bases and J dropped 4; count of bases not matched to a gene: 8. Germline CDR1 and CDR2: WNHNN and SYGVQD (reference sequence). There are 15 residues in the CDR3.

The rearrangement joins TRBV19 to TRBJ1-5; maybe TRBD1 (6 bases). The V and J ends lost 3 bases and 1 base respectively, with 28 bases between them. Germline lookup yields CDR1 LNHDA and CDR2 SQIVND (reference sequence). CDR3 length: 21 residues. The CDR3 spells CASSIGWWAGAEIGSNQPQHF. CDR3 nucleotides: TGTGCCAGTAGTATCGGTTGGTGGGCAGGGGCCGAAATCGGGAGCAATCAGCCCCAGCATTTT.

The chain recombines TRBV27 with TRBJ2-7; tentative D call: TRBD2 (6 bases). Trimming left V 8 bases short and J 7 bases short, with 21 bases between. The germline V gene has CDR1 MNHEY and CDR2 SMNVEV (reference sequence). The CDR3 spans 14 residues. As DNA, the CDR3 is TGTGCCAGCCATGGGGGACGCGGGGCTGGGGAGCAGTACTTC. Protein sequence: CASHGGRGAGEQYF.

The chain joins TRBV5-1 to TRBJ1-2; TRBD1 matches at 10 bases. CDR1 and CDR2 from the germline V gene are SGHRS and YFSETQ. The CDR3 length is 15 residues. V shed 2 bases, J shed 4 bases, and the junction held 5 bases outside the gene matches. The CDR3 here is CASSLDRGLFYGYTF. The CDR3 DNA follows: TGCGCCAGCAGCTTAGACAGGGGGCTGTTCTATGGCTACACCTTC.

This sequence joins TRBV28 and TRBJ1-5; 8 bases fit TRBD1. The germline V gene encodes CDR1 MDHEN and CDR2 SYDVKM. J lost 6 bases, V lost 3 bases, and 7 bases had no gene match. The CDR3 has 15 amino acids. The CDR3 spells CASSFRTGWGQPQHF. CDR3 nucleotide sequence: TGTGCCAGCAGTTTTCGGACAGGGTGGGGTCAGCCCCAGCATTTT.

V is TRBV18 and J is TRBJ1-4, with TRBD1 matching over 8 bases. From germline, CDR1 is KGHSH and CDR2 LQKENI. Trimming cost V 3 bases and J 2 bases; bases outside gene matches: 5. The length of the CDR3 is 16 residues. In DNA, the CDR3 is TGTGCCAGCTCACCCGCACAGGGGGGCACTAATGAAAAACTGTTTTTT. It specifies CASSPAQGGTNEKLFF.

The chain recombines TRBV5-1 with TRBJ2-2; D gene ambiguous. Looked up from germline, CDR1 is SGHRS and CDR2 is YFSETQ. The CDR3 has 13 residues. Deletions cut 4 bases from V and 3 bases from J, with 7 bases between. The CDR3 DNA sequence: TGCGCCAGCAGCACTCGGGACACCGGGGAGCTGTTTTTT. Its protein product is CASSTRDTGELFF.

The chain is built from TRBV29-1 and TRBJ1-3; D may be TRBD1 (6 bases). V shed 4 bases and J shed 0 bases, with 13 bases lying between them. The CDR3 runs to 15 residues. Germline assignment: CDR1 SQVTM and CDR2 ANQGSEA. This CDR3 is CSVVQTGLSGNTIYF. CDR3 bases: TGCAGCGTTGTCCAGACAGGCCTCTCTGGAAACACCATATATTTT.

This clone was picked up a small number of times. The chain has TRBV5-1 and TRBJ1-1; possibly TRBD1 for D (6 bases). V was cut by 0 bases and J by 6 bases, with 15 bases left in between. CDR3 length equals 15 residues. CDR1 is SGHRS, CDR2 YFSETQ, per germline. In DNA form, the CDR3 reads TGCGCCAGCAGCTTGGCCAACGTTGCAGGGGCTGAAGCTTTCTTT. Translated, it gives CASSLANVAGAEAFF.

The chain is built from TRBV24-1 and TRBJ1-5; D not certain. Per germline, CDR1 KGHDR and CDR2 SFDVKD. Trimming shortened V by 6 bases and J by 2 bases, and 7 bases separated the two germline ends. This CDR3 region has 13 residues. This CDR3 reads CATSSGGNQPQHF. The CDR3 DNA reads TGTGCCACCAGTTCGGGAGGCAATCAGCCCCAGCATTTT.

This chain links TRBV23-1 with TRBJ1-3; D is possibly TRBD1 (5 bases). TRBV23-1 is an ORF, and what it does is uncertain. V lost 7 bases and J lost 2, with 9 bases in between. The CDR3 has 13 amino acids. CDR3 sequence: CASNRGAGNTIYF. CDR3 nucleotide sequence: TGCGCCAGCAATCGGGGGGCTGGAAACACCATATATTTT.

The chain has TRBV5-1 and TRBJ2-7; D possibly corresponds to TRBD2 (6 bases). V was cut by 3 bases and J by 2 bases, with 12 bases left in between. Germline V gives CDR1 SGHRS, CDR2 YFSETQ. The CDR3 totals 14 residues. Written as DNA, the CDR3 is TGCGCCAGCAGCTGGATGGGAGGTCCCTACGAGCAGTACTTC. Protein sequence: CASSWMGGPYEQYF.

The chain has TRBV6-5 and TRBJ2-5, with 8 nucleotides matching TRBD1. The length of the CDR3 is 15 residues. From germline, CDR1 is MNHEY and CDR2 SVGAGI. Trimming at V came to 8 bases and at J to 2 bases, leaving 10 bases not matched to a gene. In nucleotides, the CDR3 is TGTGCCAGCCGAGACGGACAGGGAAGACAAGAGACCCAGTACTTC. Protein: CASRDGQGRQETQYF.